This TCR beta chain was sequenced for a study of OX40 agonist ivuxolimab in advanced cancers. Study in general: Patients received the agonistic anti-OX40 (CD134) antibody ivuxolimab.

Only in-frame clones appear in the TCRdb table, and some are missing; sequencing was by immunoSEQ multiplex PCR. The sample includes over 50,000 clones, roughly 91% seen only once; the top ten take 20% to 30%. Germline CDR1 reads MNHEY; CDR2 reads SMNVEV (reference sequence). With 2 bases removed from V and 4 bases from J, the gap between germline ends came to 10 bases. This CDR3 has 14 residues. Blood got drawn at baseline, again on cycle 4 day 1, and then on cycle 7 day 1. The source of this sequence is an adult with an advanced solid tumor such as melanoma, head and neck, liver or kidney cancer. J is TRBJ2-3 and V is TRBV27; TRBD2 is a possible D gene (5 bases). The sample consisted of CD4+ or CD8+ T cells sorted from blood, taken in a trial of the OX40 agonist ivuxolimab. CDR3 sequence: CASSLVPGADTQYF. The DNA for the CDR3 is TGTGCCAGCAGTTTAGTACCCGGGGCAGATACGCAGTATTTT.